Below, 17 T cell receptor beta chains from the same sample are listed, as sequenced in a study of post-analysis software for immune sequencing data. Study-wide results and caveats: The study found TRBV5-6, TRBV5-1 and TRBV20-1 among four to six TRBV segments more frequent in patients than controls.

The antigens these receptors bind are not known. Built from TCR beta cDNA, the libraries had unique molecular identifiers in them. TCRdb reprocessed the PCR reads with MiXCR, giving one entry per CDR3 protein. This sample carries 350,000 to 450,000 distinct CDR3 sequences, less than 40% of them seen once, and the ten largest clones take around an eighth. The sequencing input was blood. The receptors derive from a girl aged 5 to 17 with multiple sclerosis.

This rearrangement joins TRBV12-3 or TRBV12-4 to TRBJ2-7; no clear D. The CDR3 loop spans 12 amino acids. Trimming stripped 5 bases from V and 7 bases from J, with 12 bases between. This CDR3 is CASSPFADEQYF. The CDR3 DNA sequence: TGTGCCAGCAGTCCGTTCGCGGATGAGCAGTACTTC.

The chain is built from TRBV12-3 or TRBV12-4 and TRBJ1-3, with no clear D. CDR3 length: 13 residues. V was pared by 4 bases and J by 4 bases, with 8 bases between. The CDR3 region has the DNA TGTGCCAGCAGTTACACTCACGGAAACACCATATATTTT. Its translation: CASSYTHGNTIYF.

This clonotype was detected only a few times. The CDR3 nucleotides read TGTGCCAGCAGTTCCGCCCTGGGCTACACCTTC. It codes for CASSSALGYTF. The V gene is TRBV6-5, the J gene TRBJ1-2; D gene uncertain. The CDR3 sequence is 11 residues long. V was shortened by 4 bases and J by 8 bases, with 8 bases between the two germline ends. Germline-derived CDR1 and CDR2 are MNHEY and SVGAGI.

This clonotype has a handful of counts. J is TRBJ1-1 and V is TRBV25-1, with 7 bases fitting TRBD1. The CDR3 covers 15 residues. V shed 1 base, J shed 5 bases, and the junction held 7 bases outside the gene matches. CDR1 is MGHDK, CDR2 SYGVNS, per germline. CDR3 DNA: TGTGCCAGCAGTGAATTAGCCGGGACAGAAACTGAAGCTTTCTTT. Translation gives CASSELAGTETEAFF.

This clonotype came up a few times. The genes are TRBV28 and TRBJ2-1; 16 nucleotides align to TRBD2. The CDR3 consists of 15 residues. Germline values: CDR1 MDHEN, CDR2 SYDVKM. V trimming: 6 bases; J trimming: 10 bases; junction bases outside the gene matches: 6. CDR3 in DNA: TGTGCCAGCAGAGGGACTAGCGGGGGGGCCCGGGAGCAGTTCTTC. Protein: CASRGTSGGAREQFF.

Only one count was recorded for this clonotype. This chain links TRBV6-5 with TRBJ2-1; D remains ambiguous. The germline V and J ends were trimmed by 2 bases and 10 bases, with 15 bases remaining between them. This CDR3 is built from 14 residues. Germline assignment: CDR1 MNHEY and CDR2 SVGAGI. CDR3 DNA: TGTGCCAGCAGTTACCAAGACGGTACAACGGAGCAGTTCTTC. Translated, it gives CASSYQDGTTEQFF.

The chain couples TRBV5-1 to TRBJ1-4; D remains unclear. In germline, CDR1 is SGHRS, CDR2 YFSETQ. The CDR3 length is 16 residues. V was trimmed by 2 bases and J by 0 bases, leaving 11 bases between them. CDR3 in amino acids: CASSFPGLATNEKLFF. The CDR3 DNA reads TGCGCCAGCAGCTTCCCGGGTTTAGCAACTAATGAAAAACTGTTTTTT.

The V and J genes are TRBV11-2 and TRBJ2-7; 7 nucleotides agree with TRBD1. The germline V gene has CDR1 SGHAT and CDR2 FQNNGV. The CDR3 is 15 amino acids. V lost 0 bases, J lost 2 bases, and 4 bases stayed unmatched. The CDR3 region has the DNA TGTGCCAGCAGCTTAGATTACAGGGGCACCTACGAGCAGTACTTC. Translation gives CASSLDYRGTYEQYF.

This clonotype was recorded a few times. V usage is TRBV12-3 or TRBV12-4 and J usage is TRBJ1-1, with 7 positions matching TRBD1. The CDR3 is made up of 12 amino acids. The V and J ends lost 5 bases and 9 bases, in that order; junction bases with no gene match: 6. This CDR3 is CASSPETGQAFF. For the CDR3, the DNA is TGTGCCAGCAGTCCCGAGACAGGGCAAGCTTTCTTT.

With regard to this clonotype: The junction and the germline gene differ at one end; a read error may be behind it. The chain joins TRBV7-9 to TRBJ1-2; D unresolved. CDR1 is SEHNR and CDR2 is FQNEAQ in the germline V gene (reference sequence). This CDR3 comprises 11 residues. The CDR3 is CASSEDIGHTF. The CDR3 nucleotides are TGTGCCAGCAGCGAAGATATTGGCCACACCTTC.

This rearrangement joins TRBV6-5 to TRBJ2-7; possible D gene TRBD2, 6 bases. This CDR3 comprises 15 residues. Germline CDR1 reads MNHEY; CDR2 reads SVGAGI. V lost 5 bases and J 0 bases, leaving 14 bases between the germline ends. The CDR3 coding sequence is TGTGCCAGCAGTACCATGGGGGGAAACTCCTACGAGCAGTACTTC. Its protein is CASSTMGGNSYEQYF.

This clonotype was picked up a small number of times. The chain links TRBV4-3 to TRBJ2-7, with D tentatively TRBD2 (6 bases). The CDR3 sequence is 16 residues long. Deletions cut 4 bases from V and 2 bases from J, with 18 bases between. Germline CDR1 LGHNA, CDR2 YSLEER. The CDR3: CASSRQEGPEPYEQYF. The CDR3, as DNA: TGCGCCAGCAGCCGGCAGGAGGGACCCGAACCCTACGAGCAGTACTTC.

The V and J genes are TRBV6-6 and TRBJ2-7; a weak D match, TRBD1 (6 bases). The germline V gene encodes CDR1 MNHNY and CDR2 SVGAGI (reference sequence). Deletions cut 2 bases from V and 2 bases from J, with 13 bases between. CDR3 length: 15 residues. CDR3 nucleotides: TGTGCCAGCAGTTACCCCCGGGACACTCCCTACGAGCAGTACTTC. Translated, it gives CASSYPRDTPYEQYF.

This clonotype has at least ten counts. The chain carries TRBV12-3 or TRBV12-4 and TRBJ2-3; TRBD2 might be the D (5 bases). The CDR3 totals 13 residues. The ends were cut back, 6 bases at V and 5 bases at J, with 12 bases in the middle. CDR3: CASSLTREDTQYF. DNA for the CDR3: TGTGCCAGCAGCCTCACTAGGGAAGATACGCAGTATTTT.

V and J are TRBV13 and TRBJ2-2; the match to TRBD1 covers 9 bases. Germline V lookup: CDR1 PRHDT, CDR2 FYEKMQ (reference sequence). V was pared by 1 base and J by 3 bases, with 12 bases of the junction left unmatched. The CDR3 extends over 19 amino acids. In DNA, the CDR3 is TGTGCCAGCAGCTTAGAGACAGGGGGATCTTCTCATTACACCGGGGAGCTGTTTTTT. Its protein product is CASSLETGGSSHYTGELFF. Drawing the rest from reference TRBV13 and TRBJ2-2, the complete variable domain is AAGVIQSPRHLIKEKRETATLKCYPIPRHDTVYWYQQGPGQDPQFLISFYEKMQSDKGSIPDRFSAQQFSDYHSELNMSSLELGDSALYFCASSLETGGSSHYTGELFFGEGSRLTVL.

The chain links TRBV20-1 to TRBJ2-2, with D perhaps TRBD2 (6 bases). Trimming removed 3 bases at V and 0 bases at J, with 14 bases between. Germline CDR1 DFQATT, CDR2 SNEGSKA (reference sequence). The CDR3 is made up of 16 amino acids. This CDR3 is CSASSGPDSNTGELFF. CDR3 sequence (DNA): TGCAGTGCTAGTAGCGGACCGGACTCGAACACCGGGGAGCTGTTTTTT.

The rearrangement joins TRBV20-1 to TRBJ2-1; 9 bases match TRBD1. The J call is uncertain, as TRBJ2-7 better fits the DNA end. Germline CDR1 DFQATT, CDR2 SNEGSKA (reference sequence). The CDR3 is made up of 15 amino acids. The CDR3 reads CSARRPGDRGYEQYF. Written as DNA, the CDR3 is TGCAGTGCTAGGAGGCCGGGCGACAGGGGGTACGAGCAGTACTTC.